This T cell receptor beta chain was profiled in a study of vaccination effects on CD4 cells after COVID-19. Study in general: Two-dose vaccination with either BNT162b2 or mRNA-1273 was given to the participants. Regarding the study as a whole: Within healthy vaccinees, only 1 of 255 vaccine-induced clones displayed cross-reactivity with common cold coronaviruses.

The CDR3 has 19 residues. Germline V gene sequence: CDR1 SEHNR, CDR2 FQNEAQ (reference sequence). V dropped 2 bases and J dropped 7 bases, with 29 bases sitting between them. Data came from immunoSEQ multiplex PCR; TCRdb stores just in-frame clones and leaves some out. The sample has tens of thousands of clones; around 78% are singletons. Peptide-pool stimulation followed by sequencing identified expanded antigen-specific CD4+ clonotypes in the ViraFEST assay. An approximately ten-day culture period preceded the isolation of CD4+ T cells. Absence of prior SARS-CoV-2 infection characterized the vaccine recipients, who showed negative nucleocapsid antibodies. A density of about 2 million PBMC per well was used; these cells were cultured with roughly 10 IU/ml IL-2 and 10 ug/ml peptides. The authors replaced half the medium with IL-2 medium on days 3 and 7. Turning to this clone: Its antigen remains unknown.

J is TRBJ1-2 and V is TRBV7-9, with a tentative D call TRBD1 (6 bases). This receptor was obtained from a human donor who received a COVID-19 vaccine. Here the sequenced sample was CD4+ T cells from PBMCs cultured with SARS-CoV-2 spike peptides, taken before COVID-19 vaccination. This CDR3 is CASSLSRAGTQNGLGGYTF. The CDR3, as DNA: TGTGCCAGCAGCTTATCTCGAGCCGGGACACAAAATGGGCTTGGTGGCTACACCTTC.